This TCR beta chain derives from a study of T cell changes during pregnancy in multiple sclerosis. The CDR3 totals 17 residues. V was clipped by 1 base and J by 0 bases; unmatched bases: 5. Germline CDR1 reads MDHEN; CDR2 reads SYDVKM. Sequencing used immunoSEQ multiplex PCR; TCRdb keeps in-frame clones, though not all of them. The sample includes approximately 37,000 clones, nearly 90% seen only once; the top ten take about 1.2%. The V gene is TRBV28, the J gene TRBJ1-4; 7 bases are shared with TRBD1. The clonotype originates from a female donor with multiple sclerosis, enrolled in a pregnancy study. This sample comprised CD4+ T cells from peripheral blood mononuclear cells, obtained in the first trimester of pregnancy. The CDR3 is CASSLSLGTATNEKLFF. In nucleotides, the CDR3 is TGTGCCAGCAGTTTATCCCTTGGGACAGCAACTAATGAAAAACTGTTTTTT.